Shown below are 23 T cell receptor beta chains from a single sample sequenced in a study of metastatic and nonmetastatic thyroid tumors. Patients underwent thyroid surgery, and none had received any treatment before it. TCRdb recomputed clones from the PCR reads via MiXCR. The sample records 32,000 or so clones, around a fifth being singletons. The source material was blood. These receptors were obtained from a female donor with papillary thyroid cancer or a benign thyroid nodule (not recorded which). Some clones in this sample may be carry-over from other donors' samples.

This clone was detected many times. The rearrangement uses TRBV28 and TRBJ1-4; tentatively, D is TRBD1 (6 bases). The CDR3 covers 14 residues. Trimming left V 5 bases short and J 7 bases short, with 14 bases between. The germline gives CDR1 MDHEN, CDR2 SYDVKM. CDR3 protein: CASSPQGRSEKLFF. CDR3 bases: TGTGCCAGCAGTCCCCAGGGGAGGAGTGAAAAACTGTTTTTT.

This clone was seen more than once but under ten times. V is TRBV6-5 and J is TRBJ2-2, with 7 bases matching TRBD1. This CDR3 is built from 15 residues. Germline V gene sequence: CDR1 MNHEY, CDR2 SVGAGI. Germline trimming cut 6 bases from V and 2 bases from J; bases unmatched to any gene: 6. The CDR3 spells CASSYGTDNTGELFF. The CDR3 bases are TGTGCCAGCAGCTACGGGACAGACAACACCGGGGAGCTGTTTTTT.

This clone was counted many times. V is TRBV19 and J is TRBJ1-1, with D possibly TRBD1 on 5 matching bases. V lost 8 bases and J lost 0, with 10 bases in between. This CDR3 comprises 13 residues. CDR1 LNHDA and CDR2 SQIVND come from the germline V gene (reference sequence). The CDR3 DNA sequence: TGTGCCAGTGCAGGGACTATGAACACTGAAGCTTTCTTT. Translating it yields CASAGTMNTEAFF. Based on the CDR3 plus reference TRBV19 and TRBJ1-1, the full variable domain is DGGITQSPKYLFRKEGQNVTLSCEQNLNHDAMYWYRQDPGQGLRLIYYSQIVNDFQKGDIAEGYSVSREKKESFPLTVTSAQKNPTAFYLCASAGTMNTEAFFGQGTRLTVV.

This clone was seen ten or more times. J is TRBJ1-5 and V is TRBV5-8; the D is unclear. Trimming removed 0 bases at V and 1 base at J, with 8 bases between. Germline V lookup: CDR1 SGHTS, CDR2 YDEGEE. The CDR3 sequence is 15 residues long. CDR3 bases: TGTGCCAGCAGCTTGGGGACTGTAAGCAATCAGCCCCAGCATTTT. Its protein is CASSLGTVSNQPQHF.

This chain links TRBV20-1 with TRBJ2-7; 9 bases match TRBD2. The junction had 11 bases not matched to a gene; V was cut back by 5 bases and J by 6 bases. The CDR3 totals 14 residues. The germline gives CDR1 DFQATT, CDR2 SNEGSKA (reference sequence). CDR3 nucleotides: TGCAGTGCTTGGCTAGCGGGATCTCGTCGCGAGCAGTACTTC. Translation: CSAWLAGSRREQYF.

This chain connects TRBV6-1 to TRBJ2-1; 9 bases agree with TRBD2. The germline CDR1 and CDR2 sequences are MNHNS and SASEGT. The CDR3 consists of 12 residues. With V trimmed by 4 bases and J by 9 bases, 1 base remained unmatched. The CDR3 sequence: CASSGLAVEQFF. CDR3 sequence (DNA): TGTGCCAGCAGTGGACTAGCGGTTGAGCAGTTCTTC.

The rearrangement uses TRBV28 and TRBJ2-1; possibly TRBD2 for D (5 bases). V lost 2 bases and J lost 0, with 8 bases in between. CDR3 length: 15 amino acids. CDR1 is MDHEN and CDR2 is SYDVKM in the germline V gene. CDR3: CASSLLEVSYNEQFF. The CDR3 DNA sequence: TGTGCCAGCAGTTTACTGGAGGTCTCCTACAATGAGCAGTTCTTC.

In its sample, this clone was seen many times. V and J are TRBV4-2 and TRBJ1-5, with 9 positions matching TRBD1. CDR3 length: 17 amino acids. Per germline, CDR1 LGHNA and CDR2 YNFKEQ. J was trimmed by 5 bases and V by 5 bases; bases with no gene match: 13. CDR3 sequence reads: CASSIQGAEGSHQPQHF. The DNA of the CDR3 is TGTGCCAGCAGCATACAGGGGGCGGAGGGGAGCCATCAGCCCCAGCATTTT.

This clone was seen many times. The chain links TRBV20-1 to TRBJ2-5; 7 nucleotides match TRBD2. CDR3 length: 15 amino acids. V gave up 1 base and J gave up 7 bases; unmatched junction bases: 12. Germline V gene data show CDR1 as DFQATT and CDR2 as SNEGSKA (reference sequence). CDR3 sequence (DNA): TGCAGTGCTAGAGGGACTAGTGATACCAAGAGGACCCAGTACTTC. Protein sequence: CSARGTSDTKRTQYF.

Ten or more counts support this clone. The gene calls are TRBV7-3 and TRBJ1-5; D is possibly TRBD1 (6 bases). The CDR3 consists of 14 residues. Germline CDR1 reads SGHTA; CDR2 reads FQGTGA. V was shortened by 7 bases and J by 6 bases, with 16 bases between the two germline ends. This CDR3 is CASTGGKGGQPQHF. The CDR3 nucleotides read TGTGCCAGCACTGGGGGCAAGGGGGGTCAGCCCCAGCATTTT.

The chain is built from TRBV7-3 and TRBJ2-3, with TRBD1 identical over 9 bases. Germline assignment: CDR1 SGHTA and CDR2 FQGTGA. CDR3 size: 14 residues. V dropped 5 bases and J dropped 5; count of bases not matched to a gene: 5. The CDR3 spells CASSPQGAQDTQYF. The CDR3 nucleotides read TGTGCCAGCAGCCCACAGGGGGCACAAGATACGCAGTATTTT.

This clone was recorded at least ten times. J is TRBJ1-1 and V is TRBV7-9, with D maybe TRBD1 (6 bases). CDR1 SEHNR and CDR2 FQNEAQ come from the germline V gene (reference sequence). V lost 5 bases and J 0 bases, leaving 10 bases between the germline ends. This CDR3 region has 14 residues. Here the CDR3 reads CASSPGQMNTEAFF. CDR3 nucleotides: TGTGCCAGCAGCCCCGGACAGATGAACACTGAAGCTTTCTTT.

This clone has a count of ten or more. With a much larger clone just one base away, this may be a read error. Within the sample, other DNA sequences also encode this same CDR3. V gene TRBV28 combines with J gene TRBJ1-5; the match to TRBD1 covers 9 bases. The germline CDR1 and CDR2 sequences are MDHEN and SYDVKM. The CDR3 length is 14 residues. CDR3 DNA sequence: TGTGCCAGCAGTTTAGGGGACAGGGTTAAGCCCCAGCACTTT. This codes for CASSLGDRVKPQHF. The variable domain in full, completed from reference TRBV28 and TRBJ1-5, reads DVKVTQSSRYLVKRTGEKVFLECVQDMDHENMFWYRQDPGLGLRLIYFSYDVKMKEKGDIPEGYSVSREKKERFSLILESASTNQTSMYLCASSLGDRVKPQHFGDGTRLSIL.

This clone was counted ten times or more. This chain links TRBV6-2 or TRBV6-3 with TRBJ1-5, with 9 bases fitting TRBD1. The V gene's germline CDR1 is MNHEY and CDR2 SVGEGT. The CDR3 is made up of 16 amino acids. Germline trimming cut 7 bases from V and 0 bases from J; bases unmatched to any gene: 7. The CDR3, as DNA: TGTGCCAGCAAGACAGCGACAGGGGGTAGCAATCAGCCCCAGCATTTT. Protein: CASKTATGGSNQPQHF.

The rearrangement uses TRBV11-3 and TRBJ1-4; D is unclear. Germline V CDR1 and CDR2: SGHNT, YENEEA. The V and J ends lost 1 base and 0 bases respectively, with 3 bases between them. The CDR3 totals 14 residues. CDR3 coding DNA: TGTGCCAGCAGCTTAGTTGCAACTAATGAAAAACTGTTTTTT. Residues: CASSLVATNEKLFF.

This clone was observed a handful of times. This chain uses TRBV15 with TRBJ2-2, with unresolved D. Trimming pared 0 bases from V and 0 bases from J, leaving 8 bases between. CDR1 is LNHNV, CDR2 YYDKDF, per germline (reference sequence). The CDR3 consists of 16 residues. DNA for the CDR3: TGTGCCACCAGCAGAGATTACAGAGCGAACACCGGGGAGCTGTTTTTT. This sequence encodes CATSRDYRANTGELFF. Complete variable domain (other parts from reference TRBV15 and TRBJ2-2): DAMVIQNPRYQVTQFGKPVTLSCSQTLNHNVMYWYQQKSSQAPKLLFHYYDKDFNNEADTPDNFQSRRPNTSFCFLDIRSPGLGDTAMYLCATSRDYRANTGELFFGEGSRLTVL.

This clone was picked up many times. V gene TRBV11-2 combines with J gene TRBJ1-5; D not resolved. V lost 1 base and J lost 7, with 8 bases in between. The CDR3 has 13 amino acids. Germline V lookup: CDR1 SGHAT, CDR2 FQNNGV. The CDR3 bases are TGTGCCAGCAGCTTAGGCGGGGAGCAGCCCCAGCATTTT. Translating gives CASSLGGEQPQHF.

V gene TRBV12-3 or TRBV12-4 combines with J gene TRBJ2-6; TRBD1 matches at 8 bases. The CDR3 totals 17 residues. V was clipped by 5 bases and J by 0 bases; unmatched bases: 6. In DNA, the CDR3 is TGTGCCAGCAGTCACGGGACAGGAGCCTCTGGGGCCAACGTCCTGACTTTC. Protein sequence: CASSHGTGASGANVLTF.

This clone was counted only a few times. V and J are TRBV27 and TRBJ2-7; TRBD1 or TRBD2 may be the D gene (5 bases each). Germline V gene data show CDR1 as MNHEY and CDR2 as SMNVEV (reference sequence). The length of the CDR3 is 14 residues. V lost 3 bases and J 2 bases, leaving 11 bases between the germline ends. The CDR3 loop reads CASSLAGTTYEQYF. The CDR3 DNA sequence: TGTGCCAGCAGTTTGGCAGGGACGACCTACGAGCAGTACTTC.

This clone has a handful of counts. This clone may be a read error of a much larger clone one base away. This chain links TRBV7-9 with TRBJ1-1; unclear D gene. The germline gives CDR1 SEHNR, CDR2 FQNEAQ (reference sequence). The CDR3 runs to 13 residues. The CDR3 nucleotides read TGTGCCAGCGCCCCCCAAGGGAACACTGAAGCTTCCTTT. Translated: CASAPQGNTEASF.

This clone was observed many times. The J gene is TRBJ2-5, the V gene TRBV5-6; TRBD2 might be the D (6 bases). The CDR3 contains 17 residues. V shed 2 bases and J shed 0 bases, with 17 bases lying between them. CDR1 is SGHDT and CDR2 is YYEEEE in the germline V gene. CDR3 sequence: CASSFHKTGVYQETQYF. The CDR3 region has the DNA TGTGCCAGCAGCTTTCATAAGACGGGGGTGTACCAAGAGACCCAGTACTTC.

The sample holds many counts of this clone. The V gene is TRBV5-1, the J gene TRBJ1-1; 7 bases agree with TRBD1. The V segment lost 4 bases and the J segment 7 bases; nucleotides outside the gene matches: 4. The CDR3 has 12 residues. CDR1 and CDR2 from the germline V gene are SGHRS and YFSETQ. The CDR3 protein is CASSNRDSEAFF. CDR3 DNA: TGCGCCAGCAGCAATCGGGACAGTGAAGCTTTCTTT. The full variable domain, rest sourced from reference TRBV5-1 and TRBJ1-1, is KAGVTQTPRYLIKTRGQQVTLSCSPISGHRSVSWYQQTPGQGLQFLFEYFSETQRNKGNFPGRFSGRQFSNSRSEMNVSTLELGDSALYLCASSNRDSEAFFGQGTRLTVV.

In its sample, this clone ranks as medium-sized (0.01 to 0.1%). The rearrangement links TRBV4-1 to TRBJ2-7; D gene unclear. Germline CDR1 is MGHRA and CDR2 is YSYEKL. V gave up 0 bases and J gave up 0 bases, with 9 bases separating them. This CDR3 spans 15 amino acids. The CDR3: CASSQERSTSYEQYF. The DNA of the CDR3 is TGCGCCAGCAGCCAAGAACGGTCCACCTCCTACGAGCAGTACTTC.